What follows are 5 T cell receptor beta chains derived from one specimen sequenced in a study of tumor-infiltrating lymphocytes in primary liver carcinoma. Unsorted whole blood supplied the blood RNA, and germline DNA was isolated too. Reverse transcription of roughly 480 ng total RNA with a constant-region primer produced TCR beta cDNA. For TCR beta, libraries were produced by three nested multiplex PCR rounds using slightly modified ARM-PCR. Rounds one and two of PCR, each of roughly 10 cycles, were primed with TRBV1-TRBV30 forward primers and a C-beta reverse primer. MiXCR, applied by TCRdb to the multiplex PCR reads, yields one record per CDR3 protein. The data contain about 320,000 distinct CDR3 sequences, approximately 58% of them singletons. The sample taken for sequencing was peripheral blood. These receptors all stem from a woman aged 30 to 39 with primary liver carcinoma and hepatitis B virus infection.

Details on this clonotype: Being one base from a much bigger clone, this may be a read error. J is TRBJ1-5 and V is TRBV12-3 or TRBV12-4, with TRBD1 as a possible D gene (6 bases). The J call is in doubt because the DNA end fits TRBJ2-3 better. CDR3 length: 13 residues. The DNA of the CDR3 is TGTGCCAGCAGTTTGGACAGAGTATCGCCCCAGTATTTT. This translates into CASSLDRVSPQYF.

Comments on this clonotype: A much bigger clone sits one base away, suggesting this may be a read error. The J gene is TRBJ2-7, the V gene TRBV6-1; 11 positions match TRBD2. Germline V CDR1 and CDR2: MNHNS, SASEGT. This CDR3 contains 15 residues. The CDR3 loop reads CVIAGGPGWRDEQYF. The CDR3 region has the DNA TGTGTTATAGCGGGAGGGCCGGGCTGGCGGGACGAGCAGTACTTC.

As regards this clonotype: This likely comes from a read error, as the CDR3 has no conserved phenylalanine or tryptophan at its end. The J gene is TRBJ2-5, the V gene TRBV28, with a weak D call TRBD2 (6 bases). The CDR3 is 15 residues long. Deletions cut 2 bases from V and 0 bases from J, with 10 bases between. Per germline, CDR1 MDHEN and CDR2 SYDVKM. The CDR3 is CASSLGWGDQETQYY. CDR3 coding DNA: TGTGCCAGCAGTTTAGGGTGGGGGGACCAAGAGACCCAGTACTAC.

In its sample, this clonotype was seen once. This sequence may be a read error, since a much larger clone differs from it by one base. The J gene is TRBJ2-1, the V gene TRBV6-1, with D perhaps given as TRBD1 or TRBD2 (6 bases each). The ends were cut back, 4 bases at V and 12 bases at J, with 22 bases in the middle. The CDR3 sequence is 15 residues long. Germline CDR1 MNHNS, CDR2 SASEGT. CDR3 residues: CASSGSAEGGKAQFF. Here the CDR3 DNA reads TGTGCCAGCAGTGGTTCGGCGGAGGGGGGTAAGGCGCAGTTCTTC.

This clonotype was observed at least ten times. J is TRBJ2-2 and V is TRBV6-2 or TRBV6-3, with D unclear. Per the germline V gene, CDR1 is MNHEY and CDR2 is SVGEGT. CDR3 length: 15 residues. The V end was cut by 6 bases, the J end by 0 bases, with 11 bases between. CDR3 residues: CASRQLGSNTGELFF. The DNA of the CDR3 is TGTGCCAGCAGACAGTTGGGTTCGAACACCGGGGAGCTGTTTTTT.